This T cell receptor beta chain was retrieved from a study of blood T cell repertoires in COVID-19. Overall study: The United States, Italy and Spain supplied acute and convalescent COVID-19 samples. Sources were T cells, B-cell-depleted T cells, or PBMCs; the material itself was cDNA or gDNA.

Original methodology: Reference gene primer amplification gave nucleated cell count estimates. Measured with immunoSEQ multiplex PCR; TCRdb has only the in-frame clones, and not every one. Clonal size and the V and J genes are those of that table, whereas D and trimming came from the DNA. This sample has over 65,000 clones; 80% to 95% occur once, and the top ten carry 6.9%. Germline V CDR1 and CDR2: SGHTA, FQGNSA. There are 16 residues in the CDR3. Losses at the gene ends were 1 base for V and 3 bases for J; bases not matched to a gene: 4. This TCR was recovered from a human donor in a cohort sampled during active COVID-19. This chain joins TRBV7-2 and TRBJ1-3; 9 bases fit TRBD1. Sequenced sample: peripheral blood. The CDR3 region is CASSLGPGQGGNTIYF. CDR3 nucleotide sequence: TGTGCCAGCAGCTTAGGCCCGGGACAGGGTGGAAACACCATATATTTT.